The rows below give T cell receptor beta chains drawn from one sample of a study of blood T cell repertoires in COVID-19. The protocol was immunoSEQ multiplex PCR, while the TCRdb copy is restricted to in-frame clones and leaves out a portion. The profile covers over 350,000 clones, with just under 90% appearing a single time and approximately 9.3% taken by the ten largest. Sequences were obtained from PBMCs or T cells enriched from blood (not recorded which). The receptors stem from a woman between 50 and 59 years old who had recovered from COVID-19. Both conserved end residues are part of each CDR3. A D gene is named only where the DNA matches it firmly. Clone sizes are given selectively: once, few, many, or a class where the clone is expanded.

clone_size: .; v_call: TRBV4-3; j_call: TRBJ1-2; d_call: .; cdr3_aa: CASSQDWRGEGYGYTF; cdr3_nt: TGCGCCAGCAGCCAAGATTGGCGGGGAGAGGGCTATGGCTACACCTTC
clone_size: .; v_call: TRBV28; j_call: TRBJ1-2; d_call: TRBD1; cdr3_aa: CASSQGVGNRYTF; cdr3_nt: TGTGCCAGCAGCCAGGGGGTCGGGAATCGCTACACCTTC
clone_size: .; v_call: TRBV5-4; j_call: TRBJ1-1; d_call: .; cdr3_aa: CASSLSTDTEAFF; cdr3_nt: TGTGCCAGCAGCCTTTCGACAGATACTGAAGCTTTCTTT
clone_size: few; v_call: TRBV13; j_call: TRBJ1-1; d_call: TRBD1; cdr3_aa: CASTRTGSKAFF; cdr3_nt: TGTGCCAGCACCCGGACAGGTAGTAAAGCTTTCTTT
clone_size: .; v_call: TRBV5-8; j_call: TRBJ1-2; d_call: .; cdr3_aa: CASSLSPVTFYGYTF; cdr3_nt: TGTGCCAGCAGCTTAAGTCCAGTTACCTTCTATGGCTACACCTTC
clone_size: .; v_call: TRBV5-1; j_call: TRBJ1-2; d_call: .; cdr3_aa: CASSLAVMDYGYTF; cdr3_nt: TGCGCCAGCAGCTTGGCAGTGATGGACTATGGCTACACCTTC
clone_size: .; v_call: TRBV9; j_call: TRBJ2-3; d_call: TRBD2; cdr3_aa: CASSVATSGGATDTQYF; cdr3_nt: TGTGCCAGCAGCGTGGCCACTAGCGGGGGGGCCACAGATACGCAGTATTTT
clone_size: .; v_call: TRBV28; j_call: TRBJ1-5; d_call: .; cdr3_aa: CASSHPAESNQPQHF; cdr3_nt: TGTGCCAGCAGCCACCCGGCGGAAAGCAATCAGCCCCAGCATTTT
clone_size: .; v_call: TRBV29-1; j_call: TRBJ2-3; d_call: TRBD2; cdr3_aa: CSVPNPRTSGMADTQYF; cdr3_nt: TGCAGCGTTCCTAATCCTCGGACTAGCGGTATGGCAGATACGCAGTATTTT
clone_size: .; v_call: TRBV11-2; j_call: TRBJ1-2; d_call: .; cdr3_aa: CASSSLGVYTF; cdr3_nt: TGTGCCAGCAGCTCACTTGGTGTCTACACCTTC
clone_size: .; v_call: TRBV6-6; j_call: TRBJ2-5; d_call: .; cdr3_aa: CASNPLGQGQGETQYF; cdr3_nt: TGTGCCAGCAACCCCCTAGGGCAGGGCCAGGGGGAGACCCAGTACTTC
clone_size: .; v_call: TRBV4-2; j_call: TRBJ1-5; d_call: .; cdr3_aa: CASSQPSAGGYQPQHF; cdr3_nt: TGTGCCAGCAGCCAACCGTCGGCGGGGGGCTATCAGCCCCAGCATTTT
clone_size: .; v_call: TRBV4-3; j_call: TRBJ2-3; d_call: .; cdr3_aa: CASSPFSPMGGGLDTQYF; cdr3_nt: TGCGCCAGCAGCCCTTTCTCCCCTATGGGGGGGGGCCTGGATACGCAGTATTTT
clone_size: .; v_call: TRBV5-1; j_call: TRBJ1-1; d_call: TRBD1; cdr3_aa: CASSFQGGQAFF; cdr3_nt: TGCGCCAGCAGCTTCCAGGGGGGCCAAGCTTTCTTT
clone_size: .; v_call: TRBV30; j_call: TRBJ2-5; d_call: TRBD2; cdr3_aa: CAWRYYGTSGGSQETQYF; cdr3_nt: TGTGCCTGGAGGTACTACGGGACTAGCGGGGGGTCACAAGAGACCCAGTACTTC
clone_size: .; v_call: TRBV3-1/TRBV3-2; j_call: TRBJ2-3; d_call: .; cdr3_aa: CASSLEIGGGTDTQYF; cdr3_nt: TGTGCCAGCAGCCTGGAAATAGGGGGGGGCACAGATACGCAGTATTTT
clone_size: .; v_call: TRBV7-6; j_call: TRBJ1-2; d_call: .; cdr3_aa: CASSGGGGYTF; cdr3_nt: TGTGCCAGCAGCGGGGGGGGTGGCTACACCTTC
clone_size: .; v_call: TRBV30; j_call: TRBJ2-7; d_call: .; cdr3_aa: CAWSVVAYEQYF; cdr3_nt: TGTGCCTGGAGTGTGGTGGCTTACGAGCAGTACTTC
clone_size: .; v_call: TRBV4-1; j_call: TRBJ2-4; d_call: .; cdr3_aa: CASSPSPDRGNIQYF; cdr3_nt: TGCGCCAGCAGCCCCAGTCCGGACAGAGGGAACATTCAGTACTTC
clone_size: .; v_call: TRBV5-1; j_call: TRBJ1-1; d_call: .; cdr3_aa: CASSLESPGPDLAFF; cdr3_nt: TGCGCCAGCAGCTTGGAATCCCCTGGTCCAGACTTAGCTTTCTTT
clone_size: .; v_call: TRBV24-1; j_call: TRBJ2-7; d_call: .; cdr3_aa: CATSDPASSYEQYF; cdr3_nt: TGTGCCACCAGTGATCCAGCTAGCTCCTACGAGCAGTACTTC
clone_size: .; v_call: TRBV19; j_call: TRBJ1-6; d_call: .; cdr3_aa: CASSIRGIYNSPLHF; cdr3_nt: TGTGCCAGTAGTATACGGGGAATATATAATTCACCCCTCCACTTT
clone_size: .; v_call: TRBV28; j_call: TRBJ1-2; d_call: .; cdr3_aa: CASSWSGHNYGYTF; cdr3_nt: TGTGCCAGCAGCTGGTCAGGCCATAACTATGGCTACACCTTC
clone_size: .; v_call: TRBV4-3; j_call: TRBJ2-7; d_call: TRBD2; cdr3_aa: CASSYSGGGHEQYF; cdr3_nt: TGCGCCAGCAGCTATAGCGGGGGGGGCCACGAGCAGTACTTC
clone_size: few; v_call: TRBV7-6; j_call: TRBJ1-3; d_call: .; cdr3_aa: CASSLLTGPGNTIYF; cdr3_nt: TGTGCCAGCAGCTTACTTACAGGTCCTGGAAACACCATATATTTT
clone_size: .; v_call: TRBV4-3; j_call: TRBJ1-4; d_call: .; cdr3_aa: CASSQVREANEKLFF; cdr3_nt: TGCGCCAGCAGCCAAGTGAGGGAAGCTAATGAAAAACTGTTTTTT
clone_size: .; v_call: TRBV6-5; j_call: TRBJ1-5; d_call: TRBD1; cdr3_aa: CASSPQGGIQPQHF; cdr3_nt: TGTGCCAGCAGTCCACAGGGGGGCATTCAGCCCCAGCATTTT
clone_size: .; v_call: TRBV5-6; j_call: TRBJ1-6; d_call: .; cdr3_aa: CASSAGRVSSPLHF; cdr3_nt: TGTGCCAGCAGCGCAGGCAGGGTGAGTTCACCCCTCCACTTT
clone_size: once; v_call: TRBV27; j_call: TRBJ2-6; d_call: TRBD1; cdr3_aa: CASSFLQGKDSGANVLTF; cdr3_nt: TGTGCCAGCAGTTTTTTACAGGGGAAGGACTCTGGGGCCAACGTCCTGACTTTC
clone_size: .; v_call: TRBV16; j_call: TRBJ1-5; d_call: .; cdr3_aa: CASSQSTQGHQPQHF; cdr3_nt: TGTGCCAGCAGCCAATCGACACAGGGACATCAGCCCCAGCATTTT
clone_size: .; v_call: TRBV19; j_call: TRBJ1-6; d_call: .; cdr3_aa: CASGTGPYSPLHF; cdr3_nt: TGTGCCAGCGGGACTGGACCTTATTCACCCCTCCACTTT
clone_size: .; v_call: TRBV28; j_call: TRBJ2-7; d_call: .; cdr3_aa: CASSGGVYEQYF; cdr3_nt: TGTGCCAGCAGCGGAGGGGTGTACGAGCAGTACTTC
clone_size: once; v_call: TRBV6-2/TRBV6-3; j_call: TRBJ2-2; d_call: .; cdr3_aa: CASSESPGVSGELFF; cdr3_nt: TGTGCCAGCAGCGAAAGCCCAGGGGTCAGCGGGGAGCTGTTTTTT
clone_size: once; v_call: TRBV2; j_call: TRBJ2-6; d_call: .; cdr3_aa: CASSGHGAGANVLTF; cdr3_nt: TGTGCCAGCAGTGGGCACGGGGCTGGGGCCAACGTCCTGACTTTC
clone_size: once; v_call: TRBV4-3; j_call: TRBJ2-3; d_call: TRBD2; cdr3_aa: CASSQDYGSGNTDTQYF; cdr3_nt: TGCGCCAGCAGCCAAGACTATGGTAGCGGGAACACAGATACGCAGTATTTT
clone_size: .; v_call: TRBV18; j_call: TRBJ1-2; d_call: .; cdr3_aa: CASSPLGSQLEKRHTF; cdr3_nt: TGTGCCAGCTCACCACTGGGCAGCCAACTTGAGAAACGGCACACCTTC
clone_size: .; v_call: TRBV7-3; j_call: TRBJ2-3; d_call: TRBD2; cdr3_aa: CASGTSGGTDTQYF; cdr3_nt: TGTGCCAGCGGGACTAGCGGGGGCACAGATACGCAGTATTTT
clone_size: .; v_call: TRBV4-1; j_call: TRBJ2-5; d_call: .; cdr3_aa: CASSQDNSETQYF; cdr3_nt: TGCGCCAGCAGCCAAGATAACTCGGAGACCCAGTACTTC